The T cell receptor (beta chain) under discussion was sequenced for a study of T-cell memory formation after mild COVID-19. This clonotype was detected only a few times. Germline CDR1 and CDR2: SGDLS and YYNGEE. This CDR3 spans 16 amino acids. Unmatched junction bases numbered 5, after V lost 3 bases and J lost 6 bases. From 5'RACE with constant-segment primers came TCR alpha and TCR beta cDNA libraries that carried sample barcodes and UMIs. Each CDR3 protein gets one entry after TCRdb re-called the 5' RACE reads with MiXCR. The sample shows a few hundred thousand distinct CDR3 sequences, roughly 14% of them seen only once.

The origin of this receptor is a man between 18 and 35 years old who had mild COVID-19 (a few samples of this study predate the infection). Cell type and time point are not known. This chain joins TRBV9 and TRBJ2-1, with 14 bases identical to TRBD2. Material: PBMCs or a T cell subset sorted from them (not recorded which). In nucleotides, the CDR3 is TGTGCCAGCAGCGCTACTGGACTAGCGGGGGGCAATGAGCAGTTCTTC. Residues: CASSATGLAGGNEQFF.